A selection of T cell receptor beta chains follows, all from one sample in a study of cytotoxic CD8 clonotypes in ibrutinib-treated CLL. Clones were read by immunoSEQ multiplex PCR, and TCRdb kept only the in-frame ones, dropping some. The sample records some 140,000 clones, approximately 90% being singletons. The source material was PBMCs, sampled after 12 months of ibrutinib treatment. These receptors were obtained from a human donor with chronic lymphocytic leukemia. The CDR3 runs from the conserved cysteine through the conserved F or W. The order of the fields is J gene, V gene, D gene, clone size, CDR3 protein, CDR3 DNA. A D gene is named only where the DNA matches it firmly. Only part of the rows carry a size: once, few, many, or a class if the clone is expanded.

TRBJ2-3	TRBV7-8	TRBD2	-	CASSFPAGGPSTDTQYF	TGTGCCAGCAGCTTTCCAGCGGGAGGGCCTAGCACAGATACGCAGTATTTT
TRBJ2-5	TRBV11-2	-	-	CASSRIGGETQYF	TGTGCCAGCAGCCGTATAGGGGGGGAGACCCAGTACTTC
TRBJ2-5	TRBV11-3	-	-	CASSLSGRGETQYF	TGTGCCAGCAGCTTAAGCGGGCGCGGAGAGACCCAGTACTTC
TRBJ2-7	TRBV7-9	TRBD2	-	CASNGGVTYEQYF	TGTGCCAGCAACGGGGGGGTTACCTACGAGCAGTACTTC
TRBJ1-1	TRBV6-5	-	-	CASSYSSPWDTEAFF	TGTGCCAGCAGTTACTCCAGTCCTTGGGACACTGAAGCTTTCTTT
TRBJ1-1	TRBV28	-	-	CASRVNTEAFF	TGTGCCAGCAGGGTCAACACTGAAGCTTTCTTT
TRBJ1-2	TRBV6-5	-	-	CASSYLDASNYGYTF	TGTGCCAGCAGTTACCTGGACGCAAGTAACTATGGCTACACCTTC
TRBJ2-7	TRBV27	-	-	CASSRGTAYEQYF	TGTGCCAGCAGTCGGGGGACAGCGTACGAGCAGTACTTC
TRBJ1-4	TRBV4-1	-	-	CASSQEAQWNEKLFF	TGCGCCAGCAGCCAAGAGGCCCAGTGGAATGAAAAACTGTTTTTT
TRBJ2-7	TRBV18	TRBD2	-	CASSRALGTSDGEQYF	TGTGCCAGCTCACGCGCCCTCGGGACTAGCGACGGCGAGCAGTACTTC
TRBJ2-3	TRBV9	-	-	CASSVPPGGADTQYF	TGTGCCAGCAGCGTACCCCCCGGCGGTGCGGATACGCAGTATTTT
TRBJ2-7	TRBV27	TRBD2	-	CASALGLAGSYEQYF	TGTGCCAGCGCTCTGGGTCTAGCGGGATCCTACGAGCAGTACTTC
TRBJ1-5	TRBV27	-	-	CASSSLGGQSYSNQPQHF	TGTGCCAGCAGTTCCCTGGGGGGGCAGTCTTATAGCAATCAGCCCCAGCATTTT
TRBJ2-5	TRBV18	-	-	CASSPASLGETQYF	TGTGCCAGCTCACCAGCCAGCCTAGGGGAGACCCAGTACTTC
TRBJ1-5	TRBV19	TRBD1	once	CARIYRGSNQPQHF	TGTGCCAGGATCTACAGGGGGAGCAATCAGCCCCAGCATTTT
TRBJ1-1	TRBV19	-	few	CASSIHRENTEAFF	TGTGCCAGTAGTATCCACAGGGAGAACACTGAAGCTTTCTTT
TRBJ2-7	TRBV7-2	-	-	CASSLVTYEQYF	TGTGCCAGCAGCTTAGTAACCTACGAGCAGTACTTC
TRBJ1-2	TRBV6-1	-	-	CASRRGGAQDGYTF	TGTGCCAGCAGGAGAGGGGGGGCCCAAGATGGCTACACCTTC
TRBJ2-1	TRBV19	-	once	CASSASGSSYNEQFF	TGTGCCAGTAGTGCATCAGGGAGCTCCTACAATGAGCAGTTCTTC
TRBJ2-3	TRBV7-9	TRBD2	-	CASSSLAGGRYDTQYF	TGTGCCAGCAGCTCCTTAGCGGGAGGTCGGTACGATACGCAGTATTTT
TRBJ2-3	TRBV9	-	-	CASSATSTDTQYF	TGTGCCAGCAGCGCCACTAGCACAGATACGCAGTATTTT
TRBJ2-7	TRBV11-2	-	once	CASSLGTQGLEQYF	TGTGCCAGCAGCTTAGGCACCCAGGGACTGGAGCAGTACTTC
TRBJ2-7	TRBV25-1	-	few	CASSEGERATYEQYF	TGTGCCAGCAGTGAAGGGGAGCGGGCTACCTACGAGCAGTACTTC
TRBJ2-5	TRBV7-9	-	-	CASRGDQETQYF	TGTGCCAGCAGGGGGGACCAAGAGACCCAGTACTTC
TRBJ1-1	TRBV2	-	-	CASSEVTQGRSEAFF	TGTGCCAGCAGTGAGGTAACGCAGGGAAGGTCTGAAGCTTTCTTT
TRBJ2-3	TRBV7-8	TRBD2	-	CASSPASGGEVADTQYF	TGTGCCAGCAGCCCTGCCAGCGGGGGCGAGGTGGCAGATACGCAGTATTTT
TRBJ2-2	TRBV7-2	-	-	CASSADHTGELFF	TGTGCCAGCAGCGCGGACCACACCGGGGAGCTGTTTTTT
TRBJ2-1	TRBV7-2	TRBD2	-	CASSLEGMGLVDNEQFF	TGTGCCAGCAGCTTAGAGGGAATGGGACTAGTTGACAATGAGCAGTTCTTC
TRBJ1-2	TRBV9	-	-	CASSDQSGTVNYGYTF	TGTGCCAGCAGCGACCAATCCGGGACGGTGAACTATGGCTACACCTTC
TRBJ2-5	TRBV5-4	TRBD2	-	CASSLVLAGAETQYF	TGTGCCAGCAGCTTGGTGCTAGCGGGAGCTGAGACCCAGTACTTC
TRBJ2-3	TRBV28	-	-	CASSLVGSTDTQYF	TGTGCCAGCAGTCTAGTGGGGAGCACAGATACGCAGTATTTT
TRBJ2-1	TRBV25-1	-	-	CASSEIGGSEDNEQFF	TGTGCCAGCAGTGAGATCGGTGGGAGTGAGGACAATGAGCAGTTCTTC
TRBJ1-3	TRBV9	TRBD1	-	CASSLGTGKSGNTIYF	TGTGCCAGCAGCCTTGGGACAGGGAAGTCTGGAAACACCATATATTTT
TRBJ2-7	TRBV11-1	TRBD1	-	CASSLPGQGRTYF	TGTGCCAGCAGCCTCCCGGGACAGGGCCGAACGTACTTC
TRBJ2-7	TRBV6-1	TRBD2	-	CASSEVGGSYEQYF	TGTGCCAGCAGTGAAGTCGGGGGGTCCTACGAGCAGTACTTC
TRBJ2-2	TRBV11-1	-	-	CASSLGGNGELFF	TGTGCCAGCAGCTTAGGGGGTAACGGGGAGCTGTTTTTT
TRBJ2-1	TRBV10-3	TRBD1	-	CAIGQGTYNEQFF	TGTGCCATTGGACAGGGAACCTACAATGAGCAGTTCTTC
TRBJ2-3	TRBV7-6	TRBD2	few	CASRQLAGGIDTQYF	TGTGCCAGCAGACAACTAGCGGGAGGGATAGATACGCAGTATTTT
TRBJ1-3	TRBV7-3	-	-	CASSPRVDSGNTIYF	TGTGCCAGCAGCCCGAGGGTGGACTCTGGAAACACCATATATTTT
TRBJ1-5	TRBV19	-	-	CASIITADSNQPQHF	TGTGCCAGTATCATAACAGCAGATAGCAATCAGCCCCAGCATTTT
TRBJ2-1	TRBV12-5	-	-	CASGWGGEQFF	TGTGCTAGTGGCTGGGGTGGAGAGCAGTTCTTC
TRBJ2-5	TRBV5-4	-	once	CASSFGGLGDQETQYF	TGTGCCAGCAGCTTTGGTGGGCTCGGAGATCAAGAGACCCAGTACTTC
TRBJ1-3	TRBV19	-	-	CATTASSGNTIYF	TGTGCCACCACGGCGAGCTCTGGAAACACCATATATTTT
TRBJ1-5	TRBV11-2	-	few	CASSSGDTQPQHF	TGTGCCAGCAGCTCCGGGGACACTCAGCCCCAGCATTTT
TRBJ2-1	TRBV4-3	TRBD2	-	CASSQDGEGYNEQFF	TGCGCCAGCAGCCAAGACGGGGAGGGTTACAATGAGCAGTTCTTC
TRBJ2-7	TRBV6-5	-	-	CASQTGVAYEQYF	TGTGCCAGCCAGACAGGAGTCGCCTACGAGCAGTACTTC
TRBJ2-7	TRBV9	TRBD2	-	CASSATGTSSHEQYF	TGTGCCAGCAGCGCGACCGGGACTAGTTCCCACGAGCAGTACTTC
TRBJ2-2	TRBV7-2	TRBD1	-	CASGRQGSGELFF	TGTGCCAGCGGTCGACAGGGATCCGGGGAGCTGTTTTTT
TRBJ2-5	TRBV12-5	TRBD2	-	CASGLGNPGLAAQETQYF	TGTGCTAGTGGTTTGGGAAACCCCGGACTAGCGGCACAAGAGACCCAGTACTTC
TRBJ2-7	TRBV6-4	-	-	CASSDPYKGGSSYEQYF	TGTGCCAGCAGTGACCCTTATAAAGGCGGGTCCTCCTACGAGCAGTACTTC
TRBJ2-7	TRBV4-1	-	-	CASSQDPGGSSYEQYF	TGCGCCAGCAGCCAAGATCCCGGGGGAAGCTCCTACGAGCAGTACTTC
TRBJ1-6	TRBV30	TRBD1	-	CAWGPGQGNSPLHF	TGTGCCTGGGGACCGGGACAGGGGAATTCACCCCTCCACTTT
TRBJ2-5	TRBV9	-	-	CASSEYGETQYF	TGTGCCAGCTCCGAATACGGGGAGACCCAGTACTTC
TRBJ2-1	TRBV7-8	-	-	CASSSGLYNEQFF	TGTGCCAGCAGCTCGGGACTGTACAATGAGCAGTTCTTC
TRBJ2-1	TRBV2	TRBD2	-	CASSSSGSSYNEQFF	TGTGCCAGCAGTTCGAGCGGGAGCTCCTACAATGAGCAGTTCTTC
TRBJ2-1	TRBV10-1	TRBD2	-	CASQSGLAVLSYNEQFF	TGCGCCAGCCAATCCGGACTAGCGGTCCTCTCCTACAATGAGCAGTTCTTC
TRBJ2-7	TRBV5-4	TRBD1	-	CASSPHRGLGYEQYF	TGTGCCAGCAGCCCACACAGGGGGCTGGGGTACGAGCAGTACTTC